The T cell receptor beta chain described here comes from a study of T-cell reconstitution after alpha-beta-depleted transplantation in children. The CDR3 spans 16 residues. Library preparation (for TCRbeta) was performed with unique molecular identifiers. TCRdb re-called the PCR reads with MiXCR, one entry per CDR3 protein. The sample records some 550,000 distinct CDR3 sequences, about 18% being singletons. This clonotype was counted a few times. The TCR originated in a human donor who donated a stem cell graft to a child with acute lymphoblastic leukemia. Specimen: PBMCs from the stem cell graft donor, collected from the stem cell graft. The V gene is TRBV21-1, the J gene TRBJ2-1; the table's TRBD1 call for D was not verified on the DNA. TRBV21-1 is classified as a pseudogene. CDR3 bases: TGTGCCAGCAGCCAAAGGGCGAGGACAGGGTTAGATGAGCAGTTCTTC. Translation: CASSQRARTGLDEQFF.